This entry concerns a single T cell receptor beta chain. The antigen remains undetermined. The sample is drawn from a study of CD4 T cells in relation to SARS-CoV-2 and coronaviruses. Measured with immunoSEQ multiplex PCR; TCRdb has only the in-frame clones, and not every one. The sample comprises about 21,000 clones, about 66% of which are singletons, and approximately 10% rests with the top ten. The CDR3 runs 15 residues. In germline, CDR1 is LNHDA, CDR2 SQIVND (reference sequence). Trimming shortened V by 5 bases and J by 5 bases, and 18 bases separated the two germline ends. CD4+ T cells from unexposed donors were obtained before the COVID-19 pandemic (2011-2018). After about 10 days of culture, CD4+ T cells were isolated.

Sequenced input: CD4+ T cells from PBMCs, cultured in vitro. The rearrangement uses TRBV19 and TRBJ2-5; D might be TRBD1 or TRBD2, each matching 6 bases. This TCR came from a human donor in good health. The CDR3 region is CASSSGGVNGETQYF. In nucleotides, the CDR3 is TGTGCCAGTAGTTCCGGGGGCGTCAACGGGGAGACCCAGTACTTC.